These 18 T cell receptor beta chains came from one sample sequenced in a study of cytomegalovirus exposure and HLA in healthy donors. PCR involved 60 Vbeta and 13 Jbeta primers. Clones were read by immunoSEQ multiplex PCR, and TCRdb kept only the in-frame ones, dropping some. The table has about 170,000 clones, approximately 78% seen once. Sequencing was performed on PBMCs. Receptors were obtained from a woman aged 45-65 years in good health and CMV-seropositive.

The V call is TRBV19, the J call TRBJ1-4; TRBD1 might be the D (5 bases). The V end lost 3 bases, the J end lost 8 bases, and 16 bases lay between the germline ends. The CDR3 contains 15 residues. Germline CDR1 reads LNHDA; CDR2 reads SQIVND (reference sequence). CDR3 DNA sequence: TGTGCCAGTAGTATTAAGGGCCCCGGGGGAGAAAAACTGTTTTTT. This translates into CASSIKGPGGEKLFF.

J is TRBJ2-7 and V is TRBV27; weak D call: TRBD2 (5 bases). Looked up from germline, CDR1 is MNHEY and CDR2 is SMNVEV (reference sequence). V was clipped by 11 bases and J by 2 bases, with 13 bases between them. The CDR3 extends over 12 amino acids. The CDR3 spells CAGRGFTYEQYF. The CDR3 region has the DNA TGTGCCGGCCGAGGGTTCACCTACGAGCAGTACTTC.

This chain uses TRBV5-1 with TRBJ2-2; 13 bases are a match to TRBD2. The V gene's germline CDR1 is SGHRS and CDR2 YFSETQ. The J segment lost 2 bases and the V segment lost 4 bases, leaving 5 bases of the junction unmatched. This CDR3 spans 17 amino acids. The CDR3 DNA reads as TGCGCCAGCAGCGCGGGACTAGCGGGGATAAACACCGGGGAGCTGTTTTTT. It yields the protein CASSAGLAGINTGELFF.

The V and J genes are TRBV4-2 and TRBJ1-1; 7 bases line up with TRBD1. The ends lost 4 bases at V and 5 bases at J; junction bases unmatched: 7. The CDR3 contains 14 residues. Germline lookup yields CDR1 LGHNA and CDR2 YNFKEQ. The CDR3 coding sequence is TGTGCCAGCAGCCTCGAGAAGGGGGCGACTGAAGCTTTCTTT. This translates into CASSLEKGATEAFF.

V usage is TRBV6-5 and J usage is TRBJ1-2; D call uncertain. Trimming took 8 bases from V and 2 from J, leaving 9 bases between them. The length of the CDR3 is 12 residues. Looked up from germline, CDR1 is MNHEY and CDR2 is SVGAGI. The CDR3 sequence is CASVRQNYGYTF. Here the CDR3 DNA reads TGTGCCAGCGTGAGGCAAAACTATGGCTACACCTTC.

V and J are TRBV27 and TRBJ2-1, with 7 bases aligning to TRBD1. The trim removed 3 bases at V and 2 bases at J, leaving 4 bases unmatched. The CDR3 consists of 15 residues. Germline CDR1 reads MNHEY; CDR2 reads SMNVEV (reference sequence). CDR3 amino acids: CASSFTGEAYNEQFF. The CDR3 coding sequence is TGTGCCAGCAGTTTCACAGGGGAAGCCTACAATGAGCAGTTCTTC.

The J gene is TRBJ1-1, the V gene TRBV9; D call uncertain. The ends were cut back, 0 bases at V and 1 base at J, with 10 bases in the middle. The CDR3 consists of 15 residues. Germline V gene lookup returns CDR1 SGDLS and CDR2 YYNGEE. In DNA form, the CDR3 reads TGTGCCAGCAGCGTAGGAATCTCAGGGAACACTGAAGCTTTCTTT. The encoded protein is CASSVGISGNTEAFF.

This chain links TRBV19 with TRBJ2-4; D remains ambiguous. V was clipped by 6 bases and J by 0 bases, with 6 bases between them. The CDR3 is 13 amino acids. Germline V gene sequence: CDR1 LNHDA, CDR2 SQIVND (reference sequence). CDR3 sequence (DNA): TGTGCCAGTAGGAGCCTAGCCAAAAACATTCAGTACTTC. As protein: CASRSLAKNIQYF.

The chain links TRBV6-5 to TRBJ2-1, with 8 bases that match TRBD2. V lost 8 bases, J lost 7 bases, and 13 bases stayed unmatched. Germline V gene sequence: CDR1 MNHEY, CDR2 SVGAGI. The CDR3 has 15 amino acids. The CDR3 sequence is CASGGAGADRNEQFF. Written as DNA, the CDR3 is TGTGCCAGCGGGGGAGCGGGGGCTGACCGGAATGAGCAGTTCTTC.

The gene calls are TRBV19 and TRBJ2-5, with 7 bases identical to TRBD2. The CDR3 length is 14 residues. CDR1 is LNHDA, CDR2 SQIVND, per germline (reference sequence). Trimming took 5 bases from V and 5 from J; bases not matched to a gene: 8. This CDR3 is CASSFGQGGETQYF. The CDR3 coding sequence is TGTGCCAGTAGTTTTGGGCAGGGAGGGGAGACCCAGTACTTC. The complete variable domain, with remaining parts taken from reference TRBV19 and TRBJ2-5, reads DGGITQSPKYLFRKEGQNVTLSCEQNLNHDAMYWYRQDPGQGLRLIYYSQIVNDFQKGDIAEGYSVSREKKESFPLTVTSAQKNPTAFYLCASSFGQGGETQYFGPGTRLLVL.

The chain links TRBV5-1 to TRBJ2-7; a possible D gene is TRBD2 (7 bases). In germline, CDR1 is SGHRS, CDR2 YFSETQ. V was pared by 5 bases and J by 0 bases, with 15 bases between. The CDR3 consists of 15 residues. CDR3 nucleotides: TGCGCCAGCAGACCCGGGGGGCTCAACTCCTACGAGCAGTACTTC. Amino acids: CASRPGGLNSYEQYF.

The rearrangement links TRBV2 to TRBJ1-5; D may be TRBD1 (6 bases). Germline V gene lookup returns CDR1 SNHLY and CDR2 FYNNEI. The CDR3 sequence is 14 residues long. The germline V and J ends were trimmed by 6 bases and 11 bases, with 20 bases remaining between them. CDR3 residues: CASRLTGFELAQHF. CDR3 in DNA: TGTGCCAGCAGGTTGACAGGTTTCGAGTTGGCCCAGCATTTT. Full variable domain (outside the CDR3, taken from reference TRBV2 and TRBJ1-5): EPEVTQTPSHQVTQMGQEVILRCVPISNHLYFYWYRQILGQKVEFLVSFYNNEISEKSEIFDDQFSVERPDGSNFTLKIRSTKLEDSAMYFCASRLTGFELAQHFGDGTRLSIL.

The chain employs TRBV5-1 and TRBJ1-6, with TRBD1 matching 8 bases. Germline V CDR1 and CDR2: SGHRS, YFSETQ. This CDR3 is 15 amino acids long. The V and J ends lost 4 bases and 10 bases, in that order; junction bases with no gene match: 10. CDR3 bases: TGCGCCAGCAGCGAGACGACAGGGGCAGGATCACCCCTCCACTTT. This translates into CASSETTGAGSPLHF.

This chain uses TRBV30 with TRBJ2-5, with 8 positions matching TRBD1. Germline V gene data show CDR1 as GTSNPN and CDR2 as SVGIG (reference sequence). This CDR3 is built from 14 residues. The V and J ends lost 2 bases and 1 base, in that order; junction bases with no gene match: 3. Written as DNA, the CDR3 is TGTGCCTGGAGTCTGGACAGGGCCCAAGAGACCCAGTACTTC. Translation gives CAWSLDRAQETQYF.

CDR3 sequence reads: CASSFGLGYEQYF. As DNA, the CDR3 is TGTGCCAGCAGTTTTGGGCTCGGATACGAGCAGTACTTC. The genes are TRBV6-6 and TRBJ2-7; D is unclear. Germline lookup yields CDR1 MNHNY and CDR2 SVGAGI (reference sequence). The CDR3 loop spans 13 amino acids. Trimming removed 4 bases from V and 4 bases from J, with 11 bases in between.

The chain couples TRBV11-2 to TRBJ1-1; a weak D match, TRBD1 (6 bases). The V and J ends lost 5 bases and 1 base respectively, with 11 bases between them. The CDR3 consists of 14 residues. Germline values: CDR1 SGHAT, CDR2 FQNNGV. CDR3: CASSKQQGNTEAFF. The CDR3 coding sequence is TGTGCCAGCAGCAAGCAACAGGGGAACACTGAAGCTTTCTTT.

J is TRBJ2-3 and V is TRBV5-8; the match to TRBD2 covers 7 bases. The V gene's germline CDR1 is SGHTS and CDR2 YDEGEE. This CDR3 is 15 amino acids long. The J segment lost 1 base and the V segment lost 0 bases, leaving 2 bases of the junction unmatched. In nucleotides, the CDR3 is TGTGCCAGCAGCTTGGTCCTAGCGGGCACAGATACGCAGTATTTT. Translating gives CASSLVLAGTDTQYF.

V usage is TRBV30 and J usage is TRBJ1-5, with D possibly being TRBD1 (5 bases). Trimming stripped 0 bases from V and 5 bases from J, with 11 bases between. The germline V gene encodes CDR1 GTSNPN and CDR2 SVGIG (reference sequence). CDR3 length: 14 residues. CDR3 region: CAWSVIGVYQPQHF. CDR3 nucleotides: TGTGCCTGGAGTGTAATAGGGGTTTATCAGCCCCAGCATTTT.